Listed below are T cell receptor beta chains from one sample, sequenced in a study of T cells in Graves' hyperthyroidism and ophthalmopathy. A single record per CDR3 protein comes from TCRdb applying MiXCR to the multiplex PCR reads. The data show about 530,000 distinct CDR3 sequences, roughly 17% seen once. The source material was blood. The receptors originated from a woman between 18 and 29 years old with Graves' ophthalmopathy. Each CDR3 is given with its conserved first and last residue. The D gene is left open where the match is weak. The size field is filled for only some rows; it gives once, few, many or a size class.

J gene | V gene | D gene | clone size | CDR3 DNA | CDR3 protein
TRBJ1-6 | TRBV6-4 | TRBD1 | few | TGTGCCAGCAGTGACGACAGGGATAATTCACCCCTCCACTTT | CASSDDRDNSPLHF
TRBJ2-5 | TRBV28 | NA | many | TGTGCCAGCAGTTTCCCGGGACTCCAAGAGACCCAGTACTTC | CASSFPGLQETQYF
TRBJ2-7 | TRBV5-1 | TRBD1 | many | TGCGCCAGCAGCTTCGGAACTGGGACAGGGAAATCCTACGAGCAGTACTTC | CASSFGTGTGKSYEQYF
TRBJ1-1 | TRBV29-1 | NA | NA | TGCAGCCCAAGCCGGGACTCCATGAACACTGAAGCTTTCTTT | CSPSRDSMNTEAFF
TRBJ2-2 | TRBV5-5 | NA | NA | TGTGCCAGCAGCTTGCAGGGCTGGCAAGACACCGGGGAGCTGTTTTTT | CASSLQGWQDTGELFF
TRBJ1-3 | TRBV18 | NA | few | TGTGCCAGCTCAGACGACAGCTTCTCTGGAAACACCATATATTTT | CASSDDSFSGNTIYF
TRBJ2-5 | TRBV2 | NA | many | TGTGCCAGCAGCGGCCCCCGGGACACTAAGACCCAGTACTTC | CASSGPRDTKTQYF
TRBJ2-1 | TRBV7-6 | TRBD2 | few | TGTGCCAGCAGCTTTCGTCGGCCTAGCGGGAGTTCCTACAATGAGCAGTTCTTC | CASSFRRPSGSSYNEQFF
TRBJ1-1 | TRBV6-1 | NA | NA | TGTGCCATCCCTTGCGGGTGGGGATTTGACACTGAAGCTTTCTTT | CAIPCGWGFDTEAFF
TRBJ1-4 | TRBV7-9 | NA | NA | TGTGCCAGCAGCTTACTGGGAGGTGATGAAAAACTGTTTTTT | CASSLLGGDEKLFF
TRBJ1-5 | TRBV19 | NA | many | TGTGCCAGTAGTATTAATGGGGGTAGCAATCAGCCCCAGCATTTT | CASSINGGSNQPQHF
TRBJ2-5 | TRBV30 | TRBD2 | many | TGTGCCTGGAGCCGAGCGGGAGCTTGGGATCAAGAGACCCAGTACTTC | CAWSRAGAWDQETQYF
TRBJ2-1 | TRBV7-9 | NA | many | TGTGCCAGCAGCAACCTCAAGAATGAGCAGTTCTTC | CASSNLKNEQFF
TRBJ1-5 | TRBV3-1 | NA | NA | TGTGCCAGCAGCCAAGATCTTCGGCGGTTCCAGCCCCAGCATTTT | CASSQDLRRFQPQHF
TRBJ1-3 | TRBV9 | NA | NA | TGTGCCAGCAGCGTAGAGGCCGCCTCTGGAAACACCATATATTTT | CASSVEAASGNTIYF
TRBJ2-3 | TRBV30 | TRBD2 | many | TGTGCCTGGAGTTCGGCGGGAGTTAGTCGGGGCACAGATACGCAGTATTTT | CAWSSAGVSRGTDTQYF
TRBJ1-2 | TRBV28 | NA | many | TGTGCCAGCAGTATACCTACAGGGAGGGACTATGGCTACACCTTC | CASSIPTGRDYGYTF
TRBJ2-3 | TRBV28 | TRBD2 | many | TGTGCCAGCAGTTTAAGGCTAGCGGGGGTTTTTACAGATACGCAGTATTTT | CASSLRLAGVFTDTQYF
TRBJ1-3 | TRBV12-3/TRBV12-4 | NA | NA | TGTGCCAGCAGACCCTGGGACGTGAGCTCTGGAAACACCATATATTTT | CASRPWDVSSGNTIYF
TRBJ2-1 | TRBV6-1 | NA | NA | TGTGCCAGCAGTGTCGGGCTAGGGTCGAACAATGAGCAGTTCTTC | CASSVGLGSNNEQFF
TRBJ1-1 | TRBV15 | TRBD1 | many | TGTGCCACCAGCAGAGCCCGACAGGGCACTGAAGCTTTCTTT | CATSRARQGTEAFF
TRBJ1-3 | TRBV6-1 | NA | few | TGTGCCAGCAGTGACAGGGTTAACACCATATATTTT | CASSDRVNTIYF
TRBJ2-2 | TRBV7-2 | NA | many | TGTGCCAGCAGCTTAGCGGAGCTAACCGGGGAGCTGTTTTTT | CASSLAELTGELFF
TRBJ1-1 | TRBV12-3/TRBV12-4 | TRBD1 | once | TGTGCCAGCAGAAGACAGGGGATAAACACAGAAGCTTTCTTT | CASRRQGINTEAFF
TRBJ2-3 | TRBV27 | NA | many | TGTGCCAGCAGTTTGGTGACGGGGACCACAGATACGCAGTATTTT | CASSLVTGTTDTQYF
TRBJ2-7 | TRBV28 | NA | few | TGTGCCAGCCTTGGGTCCTACGAGCAGTACTTC | CASLGSYEQYF
TRBJ1-4 | TRBV29-1 | NA | few | TGCAGCGTTGAGGATCTAGGGACAACTAATGAAAAACTGTTTTTT | CSVEDLGTTNEKLFF
TRBJ1-5 | TRBV18 | NA | few | TGTGCCAGCTCACCGATTCAGTTGTACGGAAATCAGCCCCAGCATTTT | CASSPIQLYGNQPQHF
TRBJ2-3 | TRBV7-9 | NA | many | TGTGCCAGCAGCGCTAGGGCAGGGGGCACAGATACGCAGTATTTT | CASSARAGGTDTQYF
TRBJ2-7 | TRBV6-2/TRBV6-3 | TRBD2 | few | TGTGCCAGCAGTCGTCGGACTAGCGGGAGGATCCCCTACGAGCAGTACTTC | CASSRRTSGRIPYEQYF
TRBJ2-3 | TRBV12-3/TRBV12-4 | TRBD2 | many | TGTGCCAGCAGTCAGCGGGAGAAAGATACGCAGTATTTT | CASSQREKDTQYF
TRBJ2-7 | TRBV3-1 | TRBD1 | many | TGTGCCAGCAGCCGACAGGGCACCTACGAGCAGTACTTC | CASSRQGTYEQYF
TRBJ2-6 | TRBV27 | NA | NA | TGTGCCAGCAGTCGCGGTGGGGTTGCGGGGGCCAACGTCCTGACTTTC | CASSRGGVAGANVLTF
TRBJ1-1 | TRBV3-1 | NA | many | TGTGCCAGCCGGGACGGGAACACTGAAGCTTTCTTT | CASRDGNTEAFF
TRBJ1-4 | TRBV18 | TRBD1 | few | TGTGCCAGCTCACAACCGACAGGGATTAATGAAAAACTGTTTTTT | CASSQPTGINEKLFF
TRBJ2-1 | TRBV2 | NA | many | TGTGCCAGCCATGATTTACGTGAGCAGTTCTTC | CASHDLREQFF
TRBJ2-3 | TRBV18 | TRBD1 | many | TGTGCCAGCTCAGCACAGGGGGCTAAAACAGATACGCAGTATTTT | CASSAQGAKTDTQYF
TRBJ2-7 | TRBV6-2/TRBV6-3 | NA | NA | TGTGCCAGCCCCAGGCAGTACCGGCACCGGATCTCCTACGAGCAGTACTTC | CASPRQYRHRISYEQYF
TRBJ2-7 | TRBV2 | TRBD1 | NA | TGTGCCAGCAGGAAGGGGACAGACGAACAGTACTTC | CASRKGTDEQYF
TRBJ1-4 | TRBV6-1 | TRBD1 | NA | TGTGCCAGCAGCCCACAGGGGGCGCGAGGTGAAAAACTGTTTTTT | CASSPQGARGEKLFF
TRBJ2-7 | TRBV6-5 | TRBD1 | many | TGTGCCAGCAGTTACTTCGACAGGGCGGGCTACGAGCAGTACTTC | CASSYFDRAGYEQYF
TRBJ2-7 | TRBV12-3/TRBV12-4 | TRBD1 | many | TGTGCCAGCAGTTTAGCTTCGGGACAGGGGCCGCGCTCCTACGAGCAGTACTTC | CASSLASGQGPRSYEQYF
TRBJ1-1 | TRBV7-8 | NA | many | TGTGCCAGCAGCACGCTCCAGGTGGAAGCTTTCTTT | CASSTLQVEAFF
TRBJ2-7 | TRBV4-1 | NA | few | TGCGCCAGCAGCCAAGTGGGATTCTACGAGCAGTACTTC | CASSQVGFYEQYF
TRBJ2-4 | TRBV5-1 | NA | many | TGCGCCAGCAGCGAAAAAAACATTCAGTACTTC | CASSEKNIQYF
TRBJ2-3 | TRBV20-1 | TRBD2 | once | TGCAGTGCCATAGGACTAGCGGGAGCGAAGGAGTATTTT | CSAIGLAGAKEYF
TRBJ1-1 | TRBV11-2 | NA | many | TGTGCCAGCAGACATTCGGCAGAAATGAACACTGAAGCTTTCTTT | CASRHSAEMNTEAFF
TRBJ2-5 | TRBV29-1 | TRBD2 | few | TGCAGCGTCAGAAGGACTAGCGGGACTCAAGAGACCCAGTACTTC | CSVRRTSGTQETQYF
TRBJ2-7 | TRBV6-1 | TRBD1 | few | TGTGCCAGCATCGACAGGGGTGGCGAGCAGTACTTC | CASIDRGGEQYF
TRBJ2-7 | TRBV10-3 | NA | few | TGTGCCATCCTTGACACCACGGGGGTGCAGTACTTC | CAILDTTGVQYF
TRBJ1-2 | TRBV7-8 | NA | many | TGTGCCAGCAGCCAGGGTGACTATGGCTACACCTTC | CASSQGDYGYTF
TRBJ2-5 | TRBV28 | NA | NA | TGTGCCAGCAGTTTGGGTACGGGCGGTCAAAAGACCCAGTACTTC | CASSLGTGGQKTQYF
TRBJ2-7 | TRBV11-2 | TRBD2 | many | TGTGCCAGCAGCGCCGGACTAGCGGGAGTATACGAGCAGTACTTC | CASSAGLAGVYEQYF
TRBJ1-2 | TRBV29-1 | NA | many | TGCAGCGTTGAGGACATTGACAGACTCTATGGCTACACCTTC | CSVEDIDRLYGYTF
TRBJ2-1 | TRBV28 | TRBD1 | many | TGTGCCAGCAGCGTCCCGGGACAGGGGGATAATGAGCAGTTCTTC | CASSVPGQGDNEQFF